Each of the 30 T cell receptor beta chains below was sequenced from the same sample in a study of blood T cell repertoires in COVID-19 (dated by TCRdb to 2020 to 2021). The library was generated by the immunoSEQ multiplex PCR assay. Not all clones reach the TCRdb copy of this immuneACCESS table, which keeps in-frame sequences only. Checked studies attribute under half of the gap to unresolved V genes and leave the rest unexplained. The sample table records around 240,000 clones; about 90% of these occur just once. The ten largest clones represent 1.2% of the sample. The specimen was PBMCs or T cells enriched from blood (not recorded which). Every receptor here comes from a human donor in a cohort exposed to, infected with or recovered from COVID-19 (not recorded which). The donor label of this sample is uncertain.

This clone was observed once. The genes are TRBV20-1 and TRBJ1-1; 8 bases line up with TRBD1. CDR3 size: 11 residues. Germline-derived CDR1 and CDR2 are DFQATT and SNEGSKA (reference sequence). CDR3: CSGQGLTEAFF. In DNA, the CDR3 is TGCAGCGGACAGGGTTTAACTGAAGCTTTCTTT.

V and J are TRBV4-3 and TRBJ2-3; D gene unclear. This CDR3 is built from 13 residues. Germline V gives CDR1 LGHNA, CDR2 YSLEER. V was cut by 3 bases and J by 2 bases, with 6 bases left in between. The CDR3 is CASSHPNTDTQYF. As DNA, the CDR3 is TGCGCCAGCAGCCACCCAAACACAGATACGCAGTATTTT.

V gene TRBV9 combines with J gene TRBJ2-3; 9 nucleotides align to TRBD1. CDR3 length equals 18 residues. Germline CDR1 and CDR2: SGDLS and YYNGEE. J was trimmed by 1 base and V by 4 bases; bases with no gene match: 13. This CDR3 reads CASSRRSGQGGGTDTQYF. The CDR3 nucleotides read TGTGCCAGCAGCCGTAGGTCGGGACAGGGAGGAGGCACAGATACGCAGTATTTT. Using reference TRBV9 and TRBJ2-3 for the parts outside the CDR3, the full variable domain is DSGVTQTPKHLITATGQRVTLRCSPRSGDLSVYWYQQSLDQGLQFLIQYYNGEERAKGNILERFSAQQFPDLHSELNLSSLELGDSALYFCASSRRSGQGGGTDTQYFGPGTRLTVL.

V is TRBV4-1 and J is TRBJ1-2, with D perhaps matching TRBD1 (6 bases). Germline V gives CDR1 MGHRA, CDR2 YSYEKL. The CDR3 sequence is 14 residues long. The V gene lost 6 bases and the J gene lost 8 bases, with 19 bases spanning the gap. CDR3 region: CASRDFRGRGGYTF. CDR3 coding DNA: TGCGCCAGCAGAGATTTTAGGGGTAGGGGGGGCTACACCTTC.

V is TRBV15 and J is TRBJ1-4; D gene uncertain. With 0 bases removed from V and 0 bases from J, the gap between germline ends came to 8 bases. The CDR3 has 16 residues. From germline, CDR1 is LNHNV and CDR2 YYDKDF (reference sequence). CDR3 region: CATSREVTATNEKLFF. Here the CDR3 DNA reads TGTGCCACCAGCAGAGAGGTTACGGCAACTAATGAAAAACTGTTTTTT.

The V and J genes are TRBV18 and TRBJ2-1, with TRBD1 matching 7 bases. The CDR3 loop spans 15 amino acids. CDR1 is KGHSH and CDR2 is LQKENI in the germline V gene. The trim removed 1 base at V and 9 bases at J, leaving 9 bases unmatched. CDR3 sequence: CASSPQGAQSTEQFF. CDR3 nucleotide sequence: TGTGCCAGCTCACCACAGGGGGCGCAGAGCACTGAGCAGTTCTTC.

This chain connects TRBV5-6 to TRBJ2-2; no definite D call. The CDR3 consists of 15 residues. CDR1 SGHDT and CDR2 YYEEEE come from the germline V gene. Trimming shortened V by 0 bases and J by 4 bases, and 10 bases separated the two germline ends. CDR3 nucleotide sequence: TGTGCCAGCAGCTTGGCCCGACATGTCACCGGGGAGCTGTTTTTT. Translating it yields CASSLARHVTGELFF. The full variable domain, with the rest looked up from reference TRBV5-6 and TRBJ2-2, is DAGVTQSPTHLIKTRGQQVTLRCSPKSGHDTVSWYQQALGQGPQFIFQYYEEEERQRGNFPDRFSGHQFPNYSSELNVNALLLGDSALYLCASSLARHVTGELFFGEGSRLTVL.

In its sample, this clone was seen once. The chain carries TRBV30 and TRBJ2-1; 9 bases are a match to TRBD2. The length of the CDR3 is 15 residues. After removal of 3 bases from V and 4 bases from J, the junction contained 7 bases not matched to a gene. Per germline, CDR1 GTSNPN and CDR2 SVGIG (reference sequence). As DNA, the CDR3 is TGTGCCTGGAGGGAGTTAGCGGGGGAATACAATGAGCAGTTCTTC. Protein sequence: CAWRELAGEYNEQFF.

By share, this clone ranks as medium-sized (0.01 to 0.1%). The chain carries TRBV13 and TRBJ1-6; D call uncertain. With 3 bases removed from V and 7 bases from J, the gap between germline ends came to 4 bases. The CDR3 length is 12 residues. Germline CDR1 and CDR2: PRHDT and FYEKMQ (reference sequence). The CDR3 region has the DNA TGTGCCAGCAGCTTTGAGAATTCACCCCTCCACTTT. Amino acid sequence: CASSFENSPLHF.

This chain uses TRBV19 with TRBJ1-4; no definite D call. Germline V lookup: CDR1 LNHDA, CDR2 SQIVND (reference sequence). V lost 0 bases and J 4 bases, leaving 15 bases between the germline ends. This CDR3 has 17 residues. This chain's CDR3 is CASSIDLAVEFNEKLFF. CDR3 DNA: TGTGCCAGTAGTATAGATCTGGCAGTCGAATTTAATGAAAAACTGTTTTTT. Full variable domain (missing parts from reference TRBV19 and TRBJ1-4): DGGITQSPKYLFRKEGQNVTLSCEQNLNHDAMYWYRQDPGQGLRLIYYSQIVNDFQKGDIAEGYSVSREKKESFPLTVTSAQKNPTAFYLCASSIDLAVEFNEKLFFGSGTQLSVL.

The chain combines TRBV5-6 with TRBJ1-4, with no clear D. Germline V gene lookup returns CDR1 SGHDT and CDR2 YYEEEE. V was pared by 3 bases and J by 8 bases, with 8 bases between. CDR3 length: 12 amino acids. The CDR3 DNA reads as TGTGCCAGCAGCTCGACTGGGGAAAAACTGTTTTTT. Translated: CASSSTGEKLFF. The whole variable domain, remainder taken from reference TRBV5-6 and TRBJ1-4, is DAGVTQSPTHLIKTRGQQVTLRCSPKSGHDTVSWYQQALGQGPQFIFQYYEEEERQRGNFPDRFSGHQFPNYSSELNVNALLLGDSALYLCASSSTGEKLFFGSGTQLSVL.

The V gene is TRBV4-1, the J gene TRBJ1-1, with 7 bases identical to TRBD1. Germline V CDR1 and CDR2: MGHRA, YSYEKL. V lost 4 bases, J lost 5 bases, and 13 bases stayed unmatched. There are 16 residues in the CDR3. CDR3 amino acids: CASSPTTGMEGTEAFF. The CDR3 DNA is TGCGCCAGCAGCCCCACGACAGGGATGGAAGGTACTGAAGCTTTCTTT.

The V gene is TRBV19, the J gene TRBJ1-6, with 10 bases lining up with TRBD1. The CDR3 is 15 amino acids. The V segment lost 4 bases and the J segment 5 bases; nucleotides outside the gene matches: 2. CDR1 LNHDA and CDR2 SQIVND come from the germline V gene (reference sequence). CDR3 DNA: TGTGCCAGTAGTACGGGACAGGGGAATAATTCACCCCTCCACTTT. Encoded protein: CASSTGQGNNSPLHF.

The chain uses TRBV7-6 and TRBJ2-3; 11 bases are shared with TRBD2. Germline lookup yields CDR1 SGHVS and CDR2 FNYEAQ. The CDR3 runs to 15 residues. After removal of 3 bases from V and 6 bases from J, the junction contained 5 bases not matched to a gene. The CDR3 bases are TGTGCCAGCAGCTTTAGCGGGGGGGCTGTGGATACGCAGTATTTT. This encodes CASSFSGGAVDTQYF.

This sequence joins TRBV27 and TRBJ1-3; D ambiguous. Germline lookup yields CDR1 MNHEY and CDR2 SMNVEV (reference sequence). Trimming removed 6 bases at V and 5 bases at J, with 14 bases between. The CDR3 extends over 14 amino acids. The CDR3 loop reads CASRGLSGRNTIYF. Written as DNA, the CDR3 is TGTGCCAGCAGGGGCCTCTCGGGGAGAAACACCATATATTTT.

The CDR3 loop is CASRVGQSLGYGYTF. In DNA, the CDR3 is TGTGCCAGCAGGGTCGGACAGTCCTTAGGGTATGGCTACACCTTC. V gene TRBV5-4 combines with J gene TRBJ1-2; possibly TRBD1 for D (6 bases). V was clipped by 5 bases and J by 5 bases, with 19 bases between them. The CDR3 totals 15 residues. Germline V CDR1 and CDR2: SGHNT, YYREEE (reference sequence).

The chain has TRBV11-3 and TRBJ2-3; D uncertain. Trimming removed 5 bases from V and 0 bases from J, with 6 bases in between. In germline, CDR1 is SGHNT, CDR2 YENEEA. This CDR3 comprises 13 residues. The CDR3 DNA reads TGTGCCAGCAGCGAGACTAGCACAGATACGCAGTATTTT. Encoded protein: CASSETSTDTQYF. The full variable domain, its missing parts supplied by reference TRBV11-3 and TRBJ2-3, is EAGVVQSPRYKIIEKKQPVAFWCNPISGHNTLYWYLQNLGQGPELLIRYENEEAVDDSQLPKDRFSAERLKGVDSTLKIQPAELGDSAVYLCASSETSTDTQYFGPGTRLTVL.

V gene TRBV27 combines with J gene TRBJ1-6; 7 nucleotides align to TRBD1. Germline V gene lookup returns CDR1 MNHEY and CDR2 SMNVEV (reference sequence). This CDR3 is 15 amino acids long. V dropped 8 bases and J dropped 9; count of bases not matched to a gene: 13. CDR3 sequence (DNA): TGTGCCAGCGCTGAGGACAGGTTAAGTATTTCACCCCTCCACTTT. This encodes CASAEDRLSISPLHF.

The chain carries TRBV6-1 and TRBJ1-2; D unresolved. In germline, CDR1 is MNHNS, CDR2 SASEGT. The length of the CDR3 is 13 residues. The germline V and J ends were trimmed by 0 bases and 4 bases, with 6 bases remaining between them. The CDR3 bases are TGTGCCAGCAGTGAAGCCGTCTTCTATGGCTACACCTTC. It translates to CASSEAVFYGYTF.

This clone was observed a single time. The genes are TRBV11-2 and TRBJ1-1; D remains ambiguous. The CDR3 spans 13 residues. Per germline, CDR1 SGHAT and CDR2 FQNNGV. V was pared by 2 bases and J by 0 bases, with 4 bases between. This chain's CDR3 is CASSLKLNTEAFF. CDR3 sequence (DNA): TGTGCCAGCAGCTTAAAGCTGAACACTGAAGCTTTCTTT.

This sequence joins TRBV2 and TRBJ1-2; D is undetermined. The germline gives CDR1 SNHLY, CDR2 FYNNEI. The ends were cut back, 8 bases at V and 8 bases at J, with 18 bases in the middle. This CDR3 contains 13 residues. DNA of the CDR3: TGTGCCAGCGGAGACCGCATCCTCCGGGGCTACACCTTC. Protein product: CASGDRILRGYTF.

The V gene is TRBV5-1, the J gene TRBJ2-3; D possibly corresponds to TRBD2 (6 bases). The CDR3 extends over 14 amino acids. Germline loops: CDR1 SGHRS, CDR2 YFSETQ. V gave up 2 bases and J gave up 0 bases, with 7 bases separating them. CDR3 nucleotides: TGCGCCAGCAGCTTTGCGGGGAGCACAGATACGCAGTATTTT. This sequence encodes CASSFAGSTDTQYF.

The chain joins TRBV10-1 to TRBJ2-7; the D gene is possibly TRBD1 (5 bases). The CDR3 sequence is 14 residues long. Trimming shortened V by 2 bases and J by 2 bases, and 10 bases separated the two germline ends. Germline V lookup: CDR1 WNHNN, CDR2 SYGVQD (reference sequence). The DNA of the CDR3 is TGCGCCAGCAGTGAGAGTGGCAGGGCCTACGAGCAGTACTTC. Translation: CASSESGRAYEQYF.

V gene TRBV6-1 combines with J gene TRBJ2-7; unclear D gene. Germline V gene sequence: CDR1 MNHNS, CDR2 SASEGT. Trimming cost V 3 bases and J 7 bases, with 7 bases left between them. The CDR3 contains 11 residues. CDR3 coding DNA: TGTGCCAGCAGTGACGCGAGGGAGCAGTACTTC. Protein: CASSDAREQYF.

The rearrangement joins TRBV19 to TRBJ1-1; D gene unclear. The CDR3 runs to 16 residues. Germline assignment: CDR1 LNHDA and CDR2 SQIVND (reference sequence). Deletions cut 6 bases from V and 1 base from J, with 18 bases between. The CDR3 bases are TGTGCCAGTAGCCGAGGGTTCATCCGAGGGAACACTGAAGCTTTCTTT. Protein product: CASSRGFIRGNTEAFF. The full variable domain, in which reference TRBV19 and TRBJ1-1 provide the parts outside the CDR3, is DGGITQSPKYLFRKEGQNVTLSCEQNLNHDAMYWYRQDPGQGLRLIYYSQIVNDFQKGDIAEGYSVSREKKESFPLTVTSAQKNPTAFYLCASSRGFIRGNTEAFFGQGTRLTVV.

The chain joins TRBV18 to TRBJ1-1; TRBD1 is a possible D gene (6 bases). CDR1 KGHSH and CDR2 LQKENI come from the germline V gene. Trimming took off 1 base at V and 5 bases at J, with 14 bases between the two ends. The CDR3 length is 15 residues. The CDR3 DNA follows: TGTGCCAGCTCACCACAGGCAGGGGTCCCGACTGAAGCTTTCTTT. Its translation: CASSPQAGVPTEAFF.

The rearrangement uses TRBV19 and TRBJ1-4; 8 positions match TRBD1. The CDR3 has 15 residues. V lost 2 bases, J lost 2 bases, and 1 base stayed unmatched. Germline CDR1 reads LNHDA; CDR2 reads SQIVND (reference sequence). The CDR3 reads CASSIWTGTNEKLFF. In DNA form, the CDR3 reads TGTGCCAGTAGTATATGGACAGGGACTAATGAAAAACTGTTTTTT.

This sequence joins TRBV5-6 and TRBJ1-2; 7 bases agree with TRBD1. Germline values: CDR1 SGHDT, CDR2 YYEEEE. The CDR3 loop spans 14 amino acids. V lost 4 bases and J lost 6; bases outside the gene matches: 9. The CDR3 loop is CASSPLDRAHGYTF. The CDR3 nucleotides read TGTGCCAGCAGCCCATTAGACAGGGCCCATGGCTACACCTTC.

The genes are TRBV5-4 and TRBJ1-2; D gene unclear. Germline V gives CDR1 SGHNT, CDR2 YYREEE (reference sequence). V was shortened by 1 base and J by 5 bases, with 9 bases between the two germline ends. The CDR3 spans 13 residues. This CDR3 reads CASSLSAFYGYTF. CDR3 in DNA: TGTGCCAGCAGCTTGTCCGCGTTTTATGGCTACACCTTC.

The chain recombines TRBV30 with TRBJ1-3; a weak D match, TRBD1 (6 bases). This CDR3 contains 13 residues. Germline V gene lookup returns CDR1 GTSNPN and CDR2 SVGIG (reference sequence). Deletions cut 8 bases from V and 1 base from J, with 12 bases between. CDR3 bases: TGTGCCCTAAGGGGGGGGTCTGGAAACACCATATATTTT. Residues: CALRGGSGNTIYF.